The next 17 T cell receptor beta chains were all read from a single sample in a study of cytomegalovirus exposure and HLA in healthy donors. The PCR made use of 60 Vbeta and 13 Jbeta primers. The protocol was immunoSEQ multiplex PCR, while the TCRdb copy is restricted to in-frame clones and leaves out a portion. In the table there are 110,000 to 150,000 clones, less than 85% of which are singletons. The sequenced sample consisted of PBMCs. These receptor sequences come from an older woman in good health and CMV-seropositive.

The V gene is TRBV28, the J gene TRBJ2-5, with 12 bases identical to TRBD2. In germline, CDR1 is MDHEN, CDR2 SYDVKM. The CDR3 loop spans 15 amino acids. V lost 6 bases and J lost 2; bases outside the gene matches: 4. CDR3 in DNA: TGTGCCAGCAGCCCTAGCGGGAGGGTACAAGAGACCCAGTACTTC. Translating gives CASSPSGRVQETQYF.

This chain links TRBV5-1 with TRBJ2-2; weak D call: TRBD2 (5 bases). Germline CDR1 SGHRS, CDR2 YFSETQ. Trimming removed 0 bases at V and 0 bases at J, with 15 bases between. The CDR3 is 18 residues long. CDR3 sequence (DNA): TGCGCCAGCAGCTTGGCGAGTCTGGGGAGAACGAACACCGGGGAGCTGTTTTTT. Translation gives CASSLASLGRTNTGELFF. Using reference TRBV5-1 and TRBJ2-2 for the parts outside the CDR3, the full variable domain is KAGVTQTPRYLIKTRGQQVTLSCSPISGHRSVSWYQQTPGQGLQFLFEYFSETQRNKGNFPGRFSGRQFSNSRSEMNVSTLELGDSALYLCASSLASLGRTNTGELFFGEGSRLTVL.

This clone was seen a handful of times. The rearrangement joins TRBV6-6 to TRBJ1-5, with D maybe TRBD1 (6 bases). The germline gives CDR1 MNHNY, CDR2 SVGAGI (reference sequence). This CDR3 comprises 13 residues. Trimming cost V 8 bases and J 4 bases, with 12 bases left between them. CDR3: CASGAGANQPQHF. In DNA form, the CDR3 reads TGTGCCAGCGGTGCAGGGGCGAATCAGCCCCAGCATTTT.

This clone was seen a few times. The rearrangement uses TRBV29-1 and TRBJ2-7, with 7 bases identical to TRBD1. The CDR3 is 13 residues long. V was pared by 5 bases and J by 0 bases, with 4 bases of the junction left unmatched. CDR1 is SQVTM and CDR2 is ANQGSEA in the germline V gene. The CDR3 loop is CSVRTGSSYEQYF. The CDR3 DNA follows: TGCAGCGTTCGGACAGGAAGCTCCTACGAGCAGTACTTC.

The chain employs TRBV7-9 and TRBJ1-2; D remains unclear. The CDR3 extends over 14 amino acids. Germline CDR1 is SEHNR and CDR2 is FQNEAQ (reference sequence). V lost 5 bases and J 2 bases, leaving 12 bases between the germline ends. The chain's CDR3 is CASSLLAENYGYTF. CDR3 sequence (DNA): TGTGCCAGCAGCCTCTTAGCGGAGAACTATGGCTACACCTTC.

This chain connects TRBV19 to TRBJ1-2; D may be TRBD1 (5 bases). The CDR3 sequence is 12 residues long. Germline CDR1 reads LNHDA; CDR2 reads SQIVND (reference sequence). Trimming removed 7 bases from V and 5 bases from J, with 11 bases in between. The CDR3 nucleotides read TGTGCCAGTAACGGAGGGGAATATGGCTACACCTTC. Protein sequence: CASNGGEYGYTF.

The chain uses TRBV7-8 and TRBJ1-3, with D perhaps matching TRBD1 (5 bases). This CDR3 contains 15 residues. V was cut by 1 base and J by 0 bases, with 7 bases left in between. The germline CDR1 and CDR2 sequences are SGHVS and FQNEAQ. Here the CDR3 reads CASSLGGASGNTIYF. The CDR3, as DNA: TGTGCCAGCAGCTTAGGTGGGGCCTCTGGAAACACCATATATTTT.

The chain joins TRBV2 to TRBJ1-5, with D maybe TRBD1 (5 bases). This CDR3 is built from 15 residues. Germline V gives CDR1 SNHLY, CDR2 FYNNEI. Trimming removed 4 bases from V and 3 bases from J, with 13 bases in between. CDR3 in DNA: TGTGCCAGCAGTGGGACAACAAGGATCAATCAGCCCCAGCATTTT. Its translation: CASSGTTRINQPQHF.

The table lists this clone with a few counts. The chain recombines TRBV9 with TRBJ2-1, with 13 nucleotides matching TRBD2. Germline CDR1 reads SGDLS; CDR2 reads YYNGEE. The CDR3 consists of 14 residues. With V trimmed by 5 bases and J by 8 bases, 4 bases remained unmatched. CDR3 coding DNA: TGTGCCAGCAGTCGGACTAGCGGGAGTGATGAGCAGTTCTTC. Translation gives CASSRTSGSDEQFF.

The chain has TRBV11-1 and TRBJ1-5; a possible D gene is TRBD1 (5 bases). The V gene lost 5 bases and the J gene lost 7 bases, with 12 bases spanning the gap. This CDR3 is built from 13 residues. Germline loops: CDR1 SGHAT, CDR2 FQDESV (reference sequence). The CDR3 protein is CASSTTDGQPQHF. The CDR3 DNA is TGTGCCAGCAGCACGACAGATGGCCAGCCCCAGCATTTT.

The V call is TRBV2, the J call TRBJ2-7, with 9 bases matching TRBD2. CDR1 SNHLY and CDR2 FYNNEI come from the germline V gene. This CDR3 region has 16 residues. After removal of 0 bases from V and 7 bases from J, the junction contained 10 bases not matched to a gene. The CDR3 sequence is CASSEALAGYGKEQYF. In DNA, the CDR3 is TGTGCCAGCAGTGAAGCTCTAGCGGGATATGGGAAGGAGCAGTACTTC.

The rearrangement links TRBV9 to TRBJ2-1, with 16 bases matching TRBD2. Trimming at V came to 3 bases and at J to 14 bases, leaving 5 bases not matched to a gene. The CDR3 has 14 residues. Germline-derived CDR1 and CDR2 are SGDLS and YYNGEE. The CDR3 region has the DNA TGTGCCAGCAGCGAGGGACTAGCGGGAGGGCCTGAGTTCTTC. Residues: CASSEGLAGGPEFF.

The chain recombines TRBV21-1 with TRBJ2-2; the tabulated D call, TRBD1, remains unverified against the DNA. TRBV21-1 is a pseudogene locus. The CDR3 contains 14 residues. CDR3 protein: CASIPGHNTGELFF. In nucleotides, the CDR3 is TGTGCCAGCATCCCGGGACATAACACCGGGGAGCTGTTTTTT.

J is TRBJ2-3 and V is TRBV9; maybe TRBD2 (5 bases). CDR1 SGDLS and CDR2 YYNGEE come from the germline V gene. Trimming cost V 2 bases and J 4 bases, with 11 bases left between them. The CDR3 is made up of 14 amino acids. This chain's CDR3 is CASSVTGKPDTQYF. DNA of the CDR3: TGTGCCAGCAGCGTCACGGGGAAGCCAGATACGCAGTATTTT.

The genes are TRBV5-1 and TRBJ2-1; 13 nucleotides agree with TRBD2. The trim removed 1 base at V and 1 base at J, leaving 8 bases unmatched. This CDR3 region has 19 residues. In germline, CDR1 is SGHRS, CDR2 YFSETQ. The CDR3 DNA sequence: TGCGCCAGCAGCTTGATTGGACTAGCGGGAGTTGGTTCCTACAATGAGCAGTTCTTC. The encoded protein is CASSLIGLAGVGSYNEQFF.

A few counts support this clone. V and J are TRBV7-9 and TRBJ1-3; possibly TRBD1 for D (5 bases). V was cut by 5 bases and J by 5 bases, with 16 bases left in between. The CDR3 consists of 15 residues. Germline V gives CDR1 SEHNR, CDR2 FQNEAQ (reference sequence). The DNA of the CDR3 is TGTGCCAGCAGCCCCAAAGGGGCAGGGAGAAACACCATATATTTT. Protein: CASSPKGAGRNTIYF.

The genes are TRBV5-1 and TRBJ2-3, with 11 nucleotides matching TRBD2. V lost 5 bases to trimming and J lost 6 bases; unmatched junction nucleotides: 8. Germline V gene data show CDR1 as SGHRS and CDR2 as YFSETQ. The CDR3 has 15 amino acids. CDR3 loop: CASSSLAGGPDTQYF. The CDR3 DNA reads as TGCGCCAGCAGTTCCTTAGCGGGAGGGCCGGATACGCAGTATTTT.